This T cell receptor (beta chain) was recorded in a study of T cell responses to AZD1222 COVID-19 vaccine. V was shortened by 2 bases and J by 5 bases, with 4 bases between the two germline ends. The CDR3 covers 12 residues. From germline, CDR1 is KGHSH and CDR2 LQKENI. On this clone itself: Its matching antigen is unknown.

Points from the study as a whole: Along spike, vaccine-associated CD4 TCRs were found throughout, with dominance at 160-218 and 743-854.

Clones were sequenced by immunoSEQ multiplex PCR, and TCRdb holds only the in-frame ones, with some missing. This sample has more than 95,000 clones, with about nine tenths found just once. Here the sequenced sample was peripheral blood, taken on day 0 of AZD1222 vaccination. This receptor was taken from an adult in good health. The genes are TRBV18 and TRBJ2-1, with D uncertain. This CDR3 is CASSPEDNEQFF. The CDR3 region has the DNA TGTGCCAGCTCACCAGAGGACAATGAGCAGTTCTTC.